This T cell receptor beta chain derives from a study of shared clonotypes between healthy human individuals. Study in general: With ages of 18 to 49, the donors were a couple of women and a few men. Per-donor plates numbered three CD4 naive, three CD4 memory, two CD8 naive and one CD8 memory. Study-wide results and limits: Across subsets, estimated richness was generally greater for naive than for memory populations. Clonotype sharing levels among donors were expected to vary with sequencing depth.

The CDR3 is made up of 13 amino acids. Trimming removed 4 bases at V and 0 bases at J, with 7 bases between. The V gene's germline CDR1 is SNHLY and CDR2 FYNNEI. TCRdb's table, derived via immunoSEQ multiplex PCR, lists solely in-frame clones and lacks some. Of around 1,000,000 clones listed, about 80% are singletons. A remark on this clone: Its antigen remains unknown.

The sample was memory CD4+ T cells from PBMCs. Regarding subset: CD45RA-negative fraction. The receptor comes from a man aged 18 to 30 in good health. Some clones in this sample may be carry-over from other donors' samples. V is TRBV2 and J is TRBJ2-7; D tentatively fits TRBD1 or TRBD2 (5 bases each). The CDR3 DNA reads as TGTGCCAGCAGTGTTGGGGGCTCCTACGAGCAGTACTTC. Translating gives CASSVGGSYEQYF.